The 9 T cell receptor beta chains below all came from one sample that was sequenced in a study of blood T cell repertoires in COVID-19. The method was immunoSEQ multiplex PCR; TCRdb's version includes in-frame clones alone and lacks a portion of them. The sample has 80,000 to 100,000 clones, roughly nine tenths seen once. Sequencing input: peripheral blood. These receptors were collected from a human donor with active COVID-19. The donor label of this sample is uncertain.

The chain carries TRBV3-1 (or the pseudogene TRBV3-2) and TRBJ1-2, with 7 bases lining up with TRBD1. The V gene end was trimmed by 1 base and the J gene end by 3 bases; junction bases not matched to a gene: 5. Germline lookup yields CDR1 LGHDT and CDR2 YNNKEL (reference sequence). There are 15 residues in the CDR3. This CDR3 reads CASSQAQGEDYGYTF. The CDR3 bases are TGTGCCAGCAGCCAAGCCCAGGGGGAAGACTATGGCTACACCTTC.

The chain employs TRBV7-2 and TRBJ1-2, with D perhaps TRBD1 (6 bases). Germline assignment: CDR1 SGHTA and CDR2 FQGNSA. The V and J ends lost 1 base and 2 bases respectively, with 8 bases between them. The CDR3 is 14 residues long. In nucleotides, the CDR3 is TGTGCCAGCAGCTTAGTGCAGGGGAACTATGGCTACACCTTC. Translation gives CASSLVQGNYGYTF.

This chain connects TRBV18 to TRBJ1-1, with D maybe TRBD1 (6 bases). The germline V and J ends were trimmed by 0 bases and 11 bases, with 16 bases remaining between them. Per the germline V gene, CDR1 is KGHSH and CDR2 is LQKENI. This CDR3 contains 14 residues. The CDR3 is CASSPPGGGLSAFF. Written as DNA, the CDR3 is TGTGCCAGCTCACCACCGGGCGGGGGGCTGAGCGCTTTCTTT.

V gene TRBV6-2 or TRBV6-3 combines with J gene TRBJ2-5; a weak D match, TRBD1 (6 bases). The V gene lost 0 bases and the J gene lost 2 bases, with 7 bases spanning the gap. CDR3 size: 14 residues. The germline gives CDR1 MNHEY, CDR2 SVGEGT. The CDR3 loop reads CASSYSRGQETQYF. CDR3 nucleotides: TGTGCCAGCAGTTACTCGAGGGGGCAAGAGACCCAGTACTTC.

This clone is a singleton in its sample. V and J are TRBV10-3 and TRBJ2-5; 10 bases line up with TRBD1. After removal of 4 bases from V and 4 bases from J, the junction contained 3 bases not matched to a gene. This CDR3 spans 14 amino acids. CDR1 is ENHRY and CDR2 is SYGVKD in the germline V gene. CDR3: CAISATGGVETQYF. The CDR3 DNA reads as TGTGCCATCAGTGCGACAGGGGGCGTAGAGACCCAGTACTTC.

CDR3 region: CASSLGSQLGTEAFF. In DNA form, the CDR3 reads TGTGCCAGCAGTTTAGGGAGCCAGTTGGGCACTGAAGCTTTCTTT. The rearrangement links TRBV28 to TRBJ1-1; unclear D gene. V lost 2 bases to trimming and J lost 4 bases, with 14 bases between them. Looked up from germline, CDR1 is MDHEN and CDR2 is SYDVKM. CDR3 length: 15 amino acids.

The chain uses TRBV27 and TRBJ2-1; the match to TRBD2 covers 14 bases. Germline V gives CDR1 MNHEY, CDR2 SMNVEV (reference sequence). Trimming removed 3 bases from V and 0 bases from J; junction bases left unmatched: 7. This CDR3 has 19 amino acids. In DNA, the CDR3 is TGTGCCAGCAGTTTTACGGGACTAGCGGGGGATACCTCCTACAATGAGCAGTTCTTC. Encoded protein: CASSFTGLAGDTSYNEQFF.

This rearrangement joins TRBV19 to TRBJ2-1; 10 bases align to TRBD2. This CDR3 is 15 amino acids long. Looked up from germline, CDR1 is LNHDA and CDR2 is SQIVND (reference sequence). V trimming: 6 bases; J trimming: 8 bases; junction bases outside the gene matches: 10. CDR3 sequence (DNA): TGTGCCAGTAGAACTGGGACTAGCGAAACATATGAGCAGTTCTTC. Protein sequence: CASRTGTSETYEQFF.

The chain combines TRBV9 with TRBJ2-3, with 8 bases identical to TRBD1. CDR3 length: 17 residues. Per the germline V gene, CDR1 is SGDLS and CDR2 is YYNGEE. Germline trimming cut 4 bases from V and 6 bases from J; bases unmatched to any gene: 16. DNA for the CDR3: TGTGCCAGCAGCCCGCCAGGAAAGACAGGGGCGAAGGATACGCAGTATTTT. Translating it yields CASSPPGKTGAKDTQYF. Together with reference TRBV9 and TRBJ2-3, the CDR3 gives the full variable domain: DSGVTQTPKHLITATGQRVTLRCSPRSGDLSVYWYQQSLDQGLQFLIQYYNGEERAKGNILERFSAQQFPDLHSELNLSSLELGDSALYFCASSPPGKTGAKDTQYFGPGTRLTVL.